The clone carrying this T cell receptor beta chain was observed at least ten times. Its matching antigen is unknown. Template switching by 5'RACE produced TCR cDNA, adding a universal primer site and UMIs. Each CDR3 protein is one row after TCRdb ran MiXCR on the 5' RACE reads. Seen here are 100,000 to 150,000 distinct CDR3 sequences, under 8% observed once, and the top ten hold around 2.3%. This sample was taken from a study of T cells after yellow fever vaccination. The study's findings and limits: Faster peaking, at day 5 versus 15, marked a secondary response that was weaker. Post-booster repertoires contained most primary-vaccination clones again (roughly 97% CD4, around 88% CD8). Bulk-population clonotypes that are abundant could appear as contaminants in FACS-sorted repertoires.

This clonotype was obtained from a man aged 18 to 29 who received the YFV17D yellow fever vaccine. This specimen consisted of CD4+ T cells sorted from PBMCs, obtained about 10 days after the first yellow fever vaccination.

The CDR3 sequence is CAGQNLYGGNEQFF. The CDR3 region has the DNA TGTGCCGGTCAGAATCTTTACGGGGGCAATGAGCAGTTCTTC. The gene calls are TRBV7-9 and TRBJ2-1; weak D call: TRBD2 (6 bases). CDR1 and CDR2 from the germline V gene are SEHNR and FQNEAQ (reference sequence). Trimming left V 11 bases short and J 6 bases short, with 20 bases between. This CDR3 is built from 14 residues.